The 3 T cell receptor beta chains given below trace back to one sample, sequenced in a study of OX40 agonist ivuxolimab in advanced cancers. Assay used: immunoSEQ multiplex PCR; TCRdb lists only in-frame clones, some missing. This table holds 100,000 or so clones, 90% found once. The specimen comprised CD4+ or CD8+ T cells sorted from blood, sampled in a trial of the OX40 agonist ivuxolimab. The receptors stem from an adult with an advanced solid tumor such as melanoma, head and neck, liver or kidney cancer.

The rearrangement links TRBV6-6 to TRBJ2-1; D is possibly TRBD1 (6 bases). The CDR3 loop spans 14 amino acids. Trimming removed 6 bases from V and 1 base from J, with 10 bases in between. CDR1 and CDR2 from the germline V gene are MNHNY and SVGAGI (reference sequence). CDR3 in amino acids: CASRARGSYNEQFF. In DNA form, the CDR3 reads TGTGCCAGCAGGGCCAGGGGTTCCTACAATGAGCAGTTCTTC.

This sequence joins TRBV28 and TRBJ1-5; D may be TRBD1 (5 bases). This CDR3 is built from 13 residues. V shed 4 bases and J shed 6 bases, with 10 bases lying between them. Germline loops: CDR1 MDHEN, CDR2 SYDVKM. CDR3 loop: CASSSTVSQPQHF. CDR3 in DNA: TGTGCCAGCAGTTCGACAGTGTCTCAGCCCCAGCATTTT.

V usage is TRBV6-5 and J usage is TRBJ2-7; D call uncertain. The CDR3 has 12 residues. CDR1 and CDR2 (germline): MNHEY, SVGAGI. Trimming pared 4 bases from V and 4 bases from J, leaving 8 bases between. The CDR3 DNA reads TGTGCCAGCAGTTTCGACGGTTACGAGCAGTACTTC. Translated, it gives CASSFDGYEQYF.